The clone carrying this T cell receptor (beta chain) turned up a few times. No antigen is known for it. The source of the sample is a study of cytomegalovirus exposure and HLA in healthy donors. Study-level information: Around 200 million T cells yielded 90 million to 130 million unique TCR beta sequences, as an earlier analysis found.

Study-wide findings and caveats: Across donors, most TCRs were seen rarely, yet some public ones were widespread.

CDR1 SGDLS and CDR2 YYNGEE come from the germline V gene. The CDR3 runs 16 residues. The germline V and J ends were trimmed by 1 base and 7 bases, with 21 bases remaining between them. Both 60 Vbeta primers and 13 Jbeta primers went into the PCR. Generated by immunoSEQ multiplex PCR, the TCRdb table keeps only in-frame clones and is missing some. Of roughly 180,000 clones listed, 84% are singletons. The source of this sequence is a man aged 25 to 45 in good health and CMV-seronegative. The sample consisted of PBMCs. The genes are TRBV9 and TRBJ2-7; D is perhaps TRBD2 (5 bases). The CDR3 DNA reads TGTGCCAGCAGCGTAAATCCGGGAACCACTACTCGGGAGCAGTACTTC. As protein: CASSVNPGTTTREQYF.